A selection of T cell receptor beta chains follows, all from one sample in a study of T cells expressing NK-cell markers. After re-calling the 5' RACE reads, TCRdb lists one entry per CDR3 protein, DNA absent. The sample table sets out tens of thousands of distinct CDR3 sequences. Sequenced input: blood T cells: a sorted CD56 or NKG2C T cell subset, CD4+ or CD8+ T cells, or bulk PBMC T cells (not recorded which). These receptors were obtained from a woman aged 18-69 years in good health. The CDR3 runs from the conserved cysteine through the conserved F or W.

V gene	CDR3 length	J gene	CDR3 protein
TRBV20-1	15	TRBJ2-1	CSARGTSGSSLEQFF
TRBV7-9	14	TRBJ2-2	CASSQGIDTGELFF
TRBV27	13	TRBJ2-1	CASSRTGGREQFF
TRBV7-6	15	TRBJ1-4	CASSSADRAREKLFF
TRBV5-1	14	TRBJ2-5	CASSLGDLQETQYF
TRBV14	18	TRBJ1-1	CASSQGWDREGWNTEAFF
TRBV18	14	TRBJ1-1	CASSPGGMNTEAFF
TRBV7-3	13	TRBJ1-1	CASSDKGGSEAFF
TRBV7-8	18	TRBJ2-5	CASSLVFSSGGVQETQYF
TRBV9	14	TRBJ2-1	CASSASSGINEQFF
TRBV4-1	12	TRBJ1-2	CASSQGTSGYTF
TRBV29-1	14	TRBJ2-7	CSVVTASGAYEQYF
TRBV9	16	TRBJ1-1	CASSPPLAQPNTEAFF
TRBV3-1	12	TRBJ1-2	CASSRDEHGYTF
TRBV4-1	17	TRBJ2-3	CASSLISPSGGTDTQYF
TRBV7-3	15	TRBJ2-1	CASSLLAGGPNEQFF
TRBV3-1	15	TRBJ2-7	CASSQGLAGSYEQYF
TRBV9	16	TRBJ2-1	CASSVGGQGAYNEQFF
TRBV5-1	15	TRBJ2-1	CASSTGTRDINEQFF
TRBV4-1	15	TRBJ2-7	CASSQEVAGVYEQYF
TRBV29-1	13	TRBJ1-1	CSALTGKGTEAFF
TRBV9	16	TRBJ2-3	CASSKLAGGLTDTQYF
TRBV5-1	15	TRBJ2-7	CASSLAGTDPGEQYF
TRBV9	15	TRBJ2-1	CASSARDRAYNEQFF
TRBV11-2	15	TRBJ1-4	CASSLAAVENEKLFF
TRBV29-1	13	TRBJ2-1	CSVRGGTHNEQFF
TRBV2	14	TRBJ1-2	CASSLGDTNYGYTF
TRBV5-1	16	TRBJ1-2	CASSYPATGAYNGYTF
TRBV29-1	15	TRBJ2-5	CSVEVSREMQETQYF
TRBV12-5	16	TRBJ1-4	CASGENTGGISEKLFF
TRBV5-1	19	TRBJ2-3	CASSDLTSGGERPPDTQYF
TRBV4-1	13	TRBJ2-5	CASSGAAQETQYF
TRBV12-3/TRBV12-4	15	TRBJ2-7	CASSLGTSGSGGQYF
TRBV27	15	TRBJ2-3	CASSFERTSTDTQYF
TRBV9	15	TRBJ1-5	CASSEGGGGNQPQHF
TRBV6-1	13	TRBJ1-1	CASPKAGNTEAFF
TRBV19	15	TRBJ2-7	CASSRTGFGSYEQYF
TRBV5-1	15	TRBJ2-5	CASSSVSGRVETQYF
TRBV7-3	16	TRBJ2-5	CASSKVERGVRETQYF
TRBV7-2	18	TRBJ2-3	CASSLYLLAPVGTDTQYF
TRBV30	13	TRBJ2-7	CAWSVLLGDEQYF